The 12 T cell receptor beta chains in this list originate from one sample, sequenced in a study of radiotherapy plus CTLA-4 blockade in lung cancer (dated by TCRdb to the late 2010s). Libraries came from the immunoSEQ multiplex PCR assay. Drawn from immuneACCESS, this table holds only the in-frame rearrangements with V and J called that TCRdb kept. Clones are partly lost; checked studies trace under half to an unresolved V gene and leave the rest unexplained. In this sample the table shows over 75,000 clones, 80% to 90% of which occur a single time. The top ten clonotypes cover around 0.9% of the sample. The sample here was peripheral blood, taken from a patient treated with radiotherapy plus ipilimumab. The receptors stem from a human donor with non-small cell lung cancer who had stable disease on radiotherapy plus ipilimumab.

The V gene is TRBV2, the J gene TRBJ1-1; 7 bases map to TRBD1. The CDR3 length is 15 residues. V lost 6 bases to trimming and J lost 1 base; unmatched junction nucleotides: 8. The germline CDR1 and CDR2 sequences are SNHLY and FYNNEI. CDR3 loop: CASSRQGGGNTEAFF. The CDR3, as DNA: TGTGCCAGCAGCCGACAGGGCGGGGGGAACACTGAAGCTTTCTTT.

In DNA, the CDR3 is TGTGCCAGCAGTAGGGACAGTTCCACTGAAGCTTTCTTT. Residues: CASSRDSSTEAFF. This rearrangement joins TRBV7-3 to TRBJ1-1, with TRBD1 identical over 7 bases. J gave up 4 bases and V 6 bases, and 5 bases lay outside the gene matches. This CDR3 has 13 amino acids. CDR1 and CDR2 (germline): SGHTA, FQGTGA.

The gene calls are TRBV7-8 and TRBJ1-6, with 8 bases fitting TRBD1. The CDR3 is 16 amino acids. The germline V gene encodes CDR1 SGHVS and CDR2 FQNEAQ. The junction had 12 bases not matched to a gene; V was cut back by 2 bases and J by 12 bases. In DNA, the CDR3 is TGTGCCAGCAGCTTATCCCAGGGACAGGTCCAGGGACCCCTCCACTTT. As protein: CASSLSQGQVQGPLHF. Looking up the rest from reference TRBV7-8 and TRBJ1-6 gives the full variable domain: GAGVSQSPRYKVAKRGQDVALRCDPISGHVSLFWYQQALGQGPEFLTYFQNEAQLDKSGLPSDRFFAERPEGSVSTLKIQRTQQEDSAVYLCASSLSQGQVQGPLHFGNGTRLTVT.

The genes are TRBV7-3 and TRBJ2-7, with TRBD1 matching 8 bases. J was trimmed by 7 bases and V by 5 bases; bases with no gene match: 7. The V gene's germline CDR1 is SGHTA and CDR2 FQGTGA. CDR3 length: 13 residues. The CDR3 bases are TGTGCCAGCAGCCCGCAAACAGGGGGTGAGCAGTACTTC. Encoded protein: CASSPQTGGEQYF. The full variable domain, its missing parts supplied by reference TRBV7-3 and TRBJ2-7, is GAGVSQTPSNKVTEKGKYVELRCDPISGHTALYWYRQSLGQGPEFLIYFQGTGAADDSGLPNDRFFAVRPEGSVSTLKIQRTERGDSAVYLCASSPQTGGEQYFGPGTRLTVT.

The V call is TRBV27, the J call TRBJ2-7, with D perhaps TRBD2 (6 bases). Trimming left V 6 bases short and J 2 bases short, with 20 bases between. Germline CDR1 reads MNHEY; CDR2 reads SMNVEV (reference sequence). The CDR3 totals 16 residues. The CDR3 DNA reads TGTGCCAGCAGGTTTGGGTCGGACTACCTTACCTACGAGCAGTACTTC. It yields the protein CASRFGSDYLTYEQYF.

The chain combines TRBV5-4 with TRBJ2-3; D uncertain. Germline V gene data show CDR1 as SGHNT and CDR2 as YYREEE (reference sequence). Trimming cost V 2 bases and J 2 bases, with 3 bases left between them. This CDR3 has 12 amino acids. CDR3 region: CASSFTTDTQYF. The CDR3 bases are TGTGCCAGCAGCTTTACCACAGATACGCAGTATTTT.

The chain is built from TRBV5-4 and TRBJ1-1; the match to TRBD1 covers 7 bases. This CDR3 has 15 residues. Germline V CDR1 and CDR2: SGHNT, YYREEE (reference sequence). V lost 6 bases and J lost 1; bases outside the gene matches: 9. CDR3 sequence: CASTVGQLANTEAFF. In nucleotides, the CDR3 is TGTGCCAGCACCGTGGGACAGTTGGCGAACACTGAAGCTTTCTTT. Supplemented by reference TRBV5-4 and TRBJ1-1, the full variable domain reads ETGVTQSPTHLIKTRGQQVTLRCSSQSGHNTVSWYQQALGQGPQFIFQYYREEENGRGNFPPRFSGLQFPNYSSELNVNALELDDSALYLCASTVGQLANTEAFFGQGTRLTVV.

V and J are TRBV2 and TRBJ2-7; 12 nucleotides match TRBD2. The V gene end was trimmed by 10 bases and the J gene end by 1 base; junction bases not matched to a gene: 11. Germline CDR1 SNHLY, CDR2 FYNNEI. The CDR3 covers 16 residues. The CDR3 DNA reads as TGTGCCATCATGGACTACGGACTAGCGGGATCCTACGAGCAGTACTTC. Protein sequence: CAIMDYGLAGSYEQYF.

The CDR3 region is CAITPRLAPGTTSTDTQYF. In DNA, the CDR3 is TGTGCCATCACCCCCAGACTAGCGCCCGGAACCACTAGCACAGATACGCAGTATTTT. This rearrangement joins TRBV10-3 to TRBJ2-3; 8 nucleotides align to TRBD2. This CDR3 comprises 19 residues. The ends lost 7 bases at V and 0 bases at J; junction bases unmatched: 18. CDR1 is ENHRY and CDR2 is SYGVKD in the germline V gene.

The CDR3 sequence is CASSVTTGTTRKSSYNEQFF. CDR3 nucleotide sequence: TGTGCCAGCAGCGTAACAACCGGGACTACCAGAAAGAGCTCCTACAATGAGCAGTTCTTC. The chain carries TRBV9 and TRBJ2-1; 7 bases agree with TRBD2. Trimming cost V 1 base and J 0 bases; bases outside gene matches: 16. Germline lookup yields CDR1 SGDLS and CDR2 YYNGEE. This CDR3 has 20 residues.

The V and J genes are TRBV18 and TRBJ2-4, with 7 positions matching TRBD1. The V and J ends lost 2 bases and 0 bases, in that order; junction bases with no gene match: 13. Germline V gene lookup returns CDR1 KGHSH and CDR2 LQKENI. This CDR3 has 19 amino acids. The CDR3 bases are TGTGCCAGCTCACCAGGACCGGGACAGCAAACATTAGCCAAAAACATTCAGTACTTC. It is translated as CASSPGPGQQTLAKNIQYF. Variable domain in full (rest from reference TRBV18 and TRBJ2-4): NAGVMQNPRHLVRRRGQEARLRCSPMKGHSHVYWYRQLPEEGLKFMVYLQKENIIDESGMPKERFSAEFPKEGPSILRIQQVVRGDSAAYFCASSPGPGQQTLAKNIQYFGAGTRLSVL.

The CDR3 bases are TGTGCCAGCAGTTACGGGGACAAGACCGGGGAGCTGTTTTTT. Its protein is CASSYGDKTGELFF. The rearrangement uses TRBV6-5 and TRBJ2-2, with D possibly being TRBD1 (6 bases). The CDR3 extends over 14 amino acids. CDR1 and CDR2 (germline): MNHEY, SVGAGI. V lost 2 bases, J lost 5 bases, and 9 bases lay in between.